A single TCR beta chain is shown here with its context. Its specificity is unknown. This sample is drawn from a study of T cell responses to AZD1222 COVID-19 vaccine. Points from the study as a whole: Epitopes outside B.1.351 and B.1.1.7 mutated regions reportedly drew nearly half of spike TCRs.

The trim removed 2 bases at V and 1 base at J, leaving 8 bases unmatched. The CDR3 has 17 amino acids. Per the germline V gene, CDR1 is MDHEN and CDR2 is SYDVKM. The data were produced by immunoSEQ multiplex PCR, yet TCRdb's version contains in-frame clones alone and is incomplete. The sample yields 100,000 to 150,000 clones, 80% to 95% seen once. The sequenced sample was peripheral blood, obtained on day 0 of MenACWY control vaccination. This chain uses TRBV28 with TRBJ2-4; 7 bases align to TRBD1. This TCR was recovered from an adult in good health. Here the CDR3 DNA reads TGTGCCAGCAGTTTAGTTACAGGGGCCGGGGCCAAAAACATTCAGTACTTC. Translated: CASSLVTGAGAKNIQYF.